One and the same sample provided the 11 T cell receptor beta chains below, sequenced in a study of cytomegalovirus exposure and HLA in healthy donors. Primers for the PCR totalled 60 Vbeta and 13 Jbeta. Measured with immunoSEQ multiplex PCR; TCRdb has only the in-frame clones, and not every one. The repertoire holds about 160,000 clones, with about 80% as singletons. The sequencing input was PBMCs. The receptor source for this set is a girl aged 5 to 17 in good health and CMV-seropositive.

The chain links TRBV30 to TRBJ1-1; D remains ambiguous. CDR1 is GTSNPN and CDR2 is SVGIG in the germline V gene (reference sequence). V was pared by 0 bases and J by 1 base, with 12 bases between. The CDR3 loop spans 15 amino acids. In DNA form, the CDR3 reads TGTGCCTGGAGTGTACGTGGCCGAACGAACACTGAAGCTTTCTTT. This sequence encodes CAWSVRGRTNTEAFF.

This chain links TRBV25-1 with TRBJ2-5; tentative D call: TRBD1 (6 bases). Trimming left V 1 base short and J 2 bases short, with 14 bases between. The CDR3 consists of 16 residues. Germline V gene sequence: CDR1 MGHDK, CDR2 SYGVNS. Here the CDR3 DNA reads TGTGCCAGCAGTGAATTAGTGAGAGGACAGCAAGAGACCCAGTACTTC. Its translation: CASSELVRGQQETQYF. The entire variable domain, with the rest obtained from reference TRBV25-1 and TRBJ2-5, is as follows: EADIYQTPRYLVIGTGKKITLECSQTMGHDKMYWYQQDPGMELHLIHYSYGVNSTEKGDLSSESTVSRIRTEHFPLTLESARPSHTSQYLCASSELVRGQQETQYFGPGTRLLVL.

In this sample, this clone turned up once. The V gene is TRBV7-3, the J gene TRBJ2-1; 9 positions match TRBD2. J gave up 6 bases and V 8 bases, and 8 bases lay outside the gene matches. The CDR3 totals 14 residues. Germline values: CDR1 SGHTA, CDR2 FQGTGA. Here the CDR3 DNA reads TGTGCCAGCGCAGGCGGGAGGGCCTTCAATGAGCAGTTCTTC. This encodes CASAGGRAFNEQFF.

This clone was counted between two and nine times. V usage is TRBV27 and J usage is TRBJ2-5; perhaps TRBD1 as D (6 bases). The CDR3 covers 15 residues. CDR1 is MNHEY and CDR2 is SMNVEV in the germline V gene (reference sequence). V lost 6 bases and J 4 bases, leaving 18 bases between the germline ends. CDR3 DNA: TGTGCCAGCAGGCCGACCGGGACATTTCGAGAGACCCAGTACTTC. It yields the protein CASRPTGTFRETQYF.

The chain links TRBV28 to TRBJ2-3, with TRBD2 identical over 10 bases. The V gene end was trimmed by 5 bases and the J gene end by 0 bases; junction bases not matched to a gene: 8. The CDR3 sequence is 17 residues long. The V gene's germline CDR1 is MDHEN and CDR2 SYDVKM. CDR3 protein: CASSPPTSGASTDTQYF. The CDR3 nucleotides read TGTGCCAGCAGTCCCCCTACTAGCGGGGCTAGCACAGATACGCAGTATTTT. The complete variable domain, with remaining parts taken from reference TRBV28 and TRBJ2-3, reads DVKVTQSSRYLVKRTGEKVFLECVQDMDHENMFWYRQDPGLGLRLIYFSYDVKMKEKGDIPEGYSVSREKKERFSLILESASTNQTSMYLCASSPPTSGASTDTQYFGPGTRLTVL.

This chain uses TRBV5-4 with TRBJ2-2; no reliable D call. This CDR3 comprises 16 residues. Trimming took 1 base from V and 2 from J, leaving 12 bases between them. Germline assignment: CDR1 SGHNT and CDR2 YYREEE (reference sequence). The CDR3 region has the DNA TGTGCCAGCAGCTTGAATACAGCATTAAACACCGGGGAGCTGTTTTTT. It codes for CASSLNTALNTGELFF.

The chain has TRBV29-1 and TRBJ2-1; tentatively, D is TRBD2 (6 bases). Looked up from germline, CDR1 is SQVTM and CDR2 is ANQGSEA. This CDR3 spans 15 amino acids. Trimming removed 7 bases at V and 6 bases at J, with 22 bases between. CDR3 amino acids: CSAFQAGTLGNEQFF. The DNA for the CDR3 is TGCAGCGCTTTCCAAGCAGGGACTCTTGGCAATGAGCAGTTCTTC.

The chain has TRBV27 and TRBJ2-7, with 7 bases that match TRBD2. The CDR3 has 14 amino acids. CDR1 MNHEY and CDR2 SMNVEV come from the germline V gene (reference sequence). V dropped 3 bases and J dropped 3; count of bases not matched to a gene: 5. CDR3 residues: CASSFGGSGYEQYF. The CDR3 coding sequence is TGTGCCAGCAGTTTCGGGGGGTCTGGCTACGAGCAGTACTTC.

In DNA, the CDR3 is TGTGCCAGCAGCCAAGATCCCGCGGGACTAGCGGGAGGTGGCACAGATACGCAGTATTTT. Protein product: CASSQDPAGLAGGGTDTQYF. The chain recombines TRBV4-2 with TRBJ2-3; 15 bases fit TRBD2. This CDR3 is 20 amino acids long. Germline trimming cut 0 bases from V and 1 base from J; bases unmatched to any gene: 8. Germline lookup yields CDR1 LGHNA and CDR2 YNFKEQ.

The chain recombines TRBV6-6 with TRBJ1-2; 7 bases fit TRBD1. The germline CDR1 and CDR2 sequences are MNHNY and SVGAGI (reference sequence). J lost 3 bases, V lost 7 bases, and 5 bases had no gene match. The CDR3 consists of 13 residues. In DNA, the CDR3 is TGTGCCAGCACCTCGGGACAGTACTATGGCTACACCTTC. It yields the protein CASTSGQYYGYTF.

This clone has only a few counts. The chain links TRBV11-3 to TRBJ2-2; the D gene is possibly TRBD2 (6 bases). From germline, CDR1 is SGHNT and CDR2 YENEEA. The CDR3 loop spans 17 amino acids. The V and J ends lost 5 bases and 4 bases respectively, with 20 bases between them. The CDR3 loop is CASSTAGSSGRTGELFF. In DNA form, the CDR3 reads TGTGCCAGCAGCACCGCAGGGAGCAGCGGGCGCACCGGGGAGCTGTTTTTT.